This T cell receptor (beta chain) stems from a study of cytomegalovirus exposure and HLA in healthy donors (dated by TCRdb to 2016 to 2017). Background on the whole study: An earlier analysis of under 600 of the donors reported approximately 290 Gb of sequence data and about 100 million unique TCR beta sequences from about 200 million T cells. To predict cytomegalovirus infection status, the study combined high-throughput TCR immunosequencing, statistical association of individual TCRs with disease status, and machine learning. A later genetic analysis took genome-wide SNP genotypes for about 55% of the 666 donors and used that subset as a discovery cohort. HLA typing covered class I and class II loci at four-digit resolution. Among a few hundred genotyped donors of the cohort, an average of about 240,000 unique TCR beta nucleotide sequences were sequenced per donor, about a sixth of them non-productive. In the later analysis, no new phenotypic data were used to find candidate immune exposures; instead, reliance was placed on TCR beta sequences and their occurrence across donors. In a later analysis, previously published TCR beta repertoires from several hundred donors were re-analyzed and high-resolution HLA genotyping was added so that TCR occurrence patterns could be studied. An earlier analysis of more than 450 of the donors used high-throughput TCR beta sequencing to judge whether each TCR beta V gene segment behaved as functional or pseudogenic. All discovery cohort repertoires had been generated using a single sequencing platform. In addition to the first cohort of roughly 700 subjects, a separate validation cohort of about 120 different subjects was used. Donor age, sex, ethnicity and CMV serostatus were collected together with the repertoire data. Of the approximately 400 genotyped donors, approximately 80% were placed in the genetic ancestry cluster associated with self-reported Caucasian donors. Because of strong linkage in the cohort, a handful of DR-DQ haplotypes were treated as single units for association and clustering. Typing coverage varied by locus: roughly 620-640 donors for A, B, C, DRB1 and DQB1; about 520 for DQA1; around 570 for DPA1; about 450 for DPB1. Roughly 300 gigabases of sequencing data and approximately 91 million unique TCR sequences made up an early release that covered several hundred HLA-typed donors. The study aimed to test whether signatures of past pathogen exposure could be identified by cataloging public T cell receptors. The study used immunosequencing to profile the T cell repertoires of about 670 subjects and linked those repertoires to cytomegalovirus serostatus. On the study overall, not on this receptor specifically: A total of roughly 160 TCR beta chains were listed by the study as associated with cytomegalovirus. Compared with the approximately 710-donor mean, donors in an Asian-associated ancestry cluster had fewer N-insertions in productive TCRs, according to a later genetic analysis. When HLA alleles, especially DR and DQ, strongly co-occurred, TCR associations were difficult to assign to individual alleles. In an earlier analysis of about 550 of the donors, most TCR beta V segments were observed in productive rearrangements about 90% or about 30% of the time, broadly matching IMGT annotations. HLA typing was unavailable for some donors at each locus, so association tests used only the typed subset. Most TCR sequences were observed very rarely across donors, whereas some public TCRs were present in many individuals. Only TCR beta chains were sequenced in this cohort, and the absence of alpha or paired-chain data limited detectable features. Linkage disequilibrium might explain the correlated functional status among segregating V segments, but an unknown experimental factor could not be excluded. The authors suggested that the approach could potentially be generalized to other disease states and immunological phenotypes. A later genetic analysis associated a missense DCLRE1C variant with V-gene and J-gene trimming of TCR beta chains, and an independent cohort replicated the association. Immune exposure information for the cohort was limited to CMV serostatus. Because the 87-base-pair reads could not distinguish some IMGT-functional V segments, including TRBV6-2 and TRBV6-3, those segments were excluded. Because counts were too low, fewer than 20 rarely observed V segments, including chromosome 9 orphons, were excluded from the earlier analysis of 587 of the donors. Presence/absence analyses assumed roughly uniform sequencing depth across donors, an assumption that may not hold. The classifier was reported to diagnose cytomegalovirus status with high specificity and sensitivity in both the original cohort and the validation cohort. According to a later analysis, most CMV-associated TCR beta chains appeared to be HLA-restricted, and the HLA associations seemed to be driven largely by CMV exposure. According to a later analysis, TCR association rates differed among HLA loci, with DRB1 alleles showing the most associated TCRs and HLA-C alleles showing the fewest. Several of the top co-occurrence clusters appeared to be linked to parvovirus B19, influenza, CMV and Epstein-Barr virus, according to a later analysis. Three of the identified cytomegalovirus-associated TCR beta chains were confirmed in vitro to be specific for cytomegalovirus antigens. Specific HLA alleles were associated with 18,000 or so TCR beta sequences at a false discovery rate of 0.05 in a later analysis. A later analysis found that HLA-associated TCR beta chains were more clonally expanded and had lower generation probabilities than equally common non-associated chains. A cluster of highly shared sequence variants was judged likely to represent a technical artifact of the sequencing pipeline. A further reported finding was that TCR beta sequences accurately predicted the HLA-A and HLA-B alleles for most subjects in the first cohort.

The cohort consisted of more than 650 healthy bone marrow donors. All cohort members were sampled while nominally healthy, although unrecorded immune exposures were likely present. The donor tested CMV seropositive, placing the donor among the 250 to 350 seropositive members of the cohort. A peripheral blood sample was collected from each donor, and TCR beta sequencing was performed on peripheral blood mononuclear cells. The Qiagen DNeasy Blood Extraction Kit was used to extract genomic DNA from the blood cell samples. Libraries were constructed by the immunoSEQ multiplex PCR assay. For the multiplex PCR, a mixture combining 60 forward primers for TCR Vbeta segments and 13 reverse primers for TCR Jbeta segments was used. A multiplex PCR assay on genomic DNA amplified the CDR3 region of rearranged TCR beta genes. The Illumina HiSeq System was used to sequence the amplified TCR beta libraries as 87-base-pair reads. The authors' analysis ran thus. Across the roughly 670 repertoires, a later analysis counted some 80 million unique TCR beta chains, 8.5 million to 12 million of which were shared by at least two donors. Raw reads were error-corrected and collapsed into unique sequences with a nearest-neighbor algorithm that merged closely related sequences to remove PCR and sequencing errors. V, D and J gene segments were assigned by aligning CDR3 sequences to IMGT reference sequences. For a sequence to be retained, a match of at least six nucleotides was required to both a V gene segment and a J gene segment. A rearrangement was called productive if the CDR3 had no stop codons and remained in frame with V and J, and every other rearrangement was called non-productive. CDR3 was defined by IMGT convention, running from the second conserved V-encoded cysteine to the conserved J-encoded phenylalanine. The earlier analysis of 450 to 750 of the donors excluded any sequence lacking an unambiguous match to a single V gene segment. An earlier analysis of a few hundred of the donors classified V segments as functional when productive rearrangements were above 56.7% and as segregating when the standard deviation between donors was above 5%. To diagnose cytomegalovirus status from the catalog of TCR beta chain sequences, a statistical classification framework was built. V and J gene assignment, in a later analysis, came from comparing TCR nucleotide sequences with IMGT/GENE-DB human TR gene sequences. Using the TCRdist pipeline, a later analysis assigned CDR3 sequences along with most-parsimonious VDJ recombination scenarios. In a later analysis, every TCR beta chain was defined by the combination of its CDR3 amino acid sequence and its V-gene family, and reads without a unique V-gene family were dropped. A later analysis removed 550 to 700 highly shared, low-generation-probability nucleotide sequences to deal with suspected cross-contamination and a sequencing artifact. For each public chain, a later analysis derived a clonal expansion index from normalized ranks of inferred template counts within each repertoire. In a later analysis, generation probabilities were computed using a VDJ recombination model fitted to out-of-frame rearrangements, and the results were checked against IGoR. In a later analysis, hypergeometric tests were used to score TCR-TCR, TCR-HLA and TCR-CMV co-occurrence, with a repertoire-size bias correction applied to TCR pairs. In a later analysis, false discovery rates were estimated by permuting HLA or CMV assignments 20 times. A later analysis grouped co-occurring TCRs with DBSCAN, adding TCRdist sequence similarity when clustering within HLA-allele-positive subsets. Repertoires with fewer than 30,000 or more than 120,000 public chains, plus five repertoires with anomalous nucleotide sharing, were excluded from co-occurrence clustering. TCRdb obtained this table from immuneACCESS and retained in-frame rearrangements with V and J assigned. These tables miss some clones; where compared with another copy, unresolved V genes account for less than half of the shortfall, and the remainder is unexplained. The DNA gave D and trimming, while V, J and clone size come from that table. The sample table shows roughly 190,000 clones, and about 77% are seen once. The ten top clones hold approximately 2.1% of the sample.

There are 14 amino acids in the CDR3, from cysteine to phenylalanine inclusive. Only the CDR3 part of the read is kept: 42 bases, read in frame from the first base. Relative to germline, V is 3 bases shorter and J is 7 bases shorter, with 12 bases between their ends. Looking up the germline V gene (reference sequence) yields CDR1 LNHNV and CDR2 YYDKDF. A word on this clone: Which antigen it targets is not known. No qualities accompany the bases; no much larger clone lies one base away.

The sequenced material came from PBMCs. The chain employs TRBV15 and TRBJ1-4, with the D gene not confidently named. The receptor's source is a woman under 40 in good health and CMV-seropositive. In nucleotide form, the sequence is TGTGCCACCAGCAGGGCCCTGGCGGGTGAAAAACTGTTTTTT. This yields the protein CATSRALAGEKLFF.